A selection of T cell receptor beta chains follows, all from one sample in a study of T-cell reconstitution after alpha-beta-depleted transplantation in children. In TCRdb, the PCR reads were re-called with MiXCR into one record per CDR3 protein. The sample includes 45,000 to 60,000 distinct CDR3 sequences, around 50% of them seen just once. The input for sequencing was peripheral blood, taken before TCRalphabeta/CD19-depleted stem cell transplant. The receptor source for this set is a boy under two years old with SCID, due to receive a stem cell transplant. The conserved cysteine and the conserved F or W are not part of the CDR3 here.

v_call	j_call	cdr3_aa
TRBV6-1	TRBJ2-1	ASSPPPDRVGEQF
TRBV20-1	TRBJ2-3	SAGADRVPLTDTQY
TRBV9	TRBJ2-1	ASSVGITGGNEQF
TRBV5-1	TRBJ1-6	ASSTGRNNSPLH
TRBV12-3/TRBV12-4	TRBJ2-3	ASSYLAGGPPDTQY
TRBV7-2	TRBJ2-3	ASSFSTDTQY
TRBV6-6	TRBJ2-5	ASSYGYQETQY
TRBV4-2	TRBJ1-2	ASSQDRAGVGVYGYT
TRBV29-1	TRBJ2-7	SVGEPAGLSYEQY
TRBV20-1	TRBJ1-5	SAAAGTAYSNQPQH
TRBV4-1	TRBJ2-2	ASSPDRATGELF
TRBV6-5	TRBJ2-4	ASSSTGQGANIQY
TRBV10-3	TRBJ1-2	AISESKGQGYT
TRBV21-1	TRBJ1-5	ASSKMAPYSNQPQH
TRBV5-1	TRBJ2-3	ASSLEGGAGGSTDTQY
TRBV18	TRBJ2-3	ASSPQGVSDTQY
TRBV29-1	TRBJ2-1	SGYQGNTYNEQF
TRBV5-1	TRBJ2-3	ASSFSGAGTDTQY
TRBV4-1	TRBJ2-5	ASSQATYPQETQY
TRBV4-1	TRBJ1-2	ASSPDKRINYGYT
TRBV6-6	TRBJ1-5	ASSSQGQPQH
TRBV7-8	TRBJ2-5	ASSSSAETQY
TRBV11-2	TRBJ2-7	ASSLDGLPTYEQY
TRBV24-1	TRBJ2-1	ATSDSRGTRSNEQS